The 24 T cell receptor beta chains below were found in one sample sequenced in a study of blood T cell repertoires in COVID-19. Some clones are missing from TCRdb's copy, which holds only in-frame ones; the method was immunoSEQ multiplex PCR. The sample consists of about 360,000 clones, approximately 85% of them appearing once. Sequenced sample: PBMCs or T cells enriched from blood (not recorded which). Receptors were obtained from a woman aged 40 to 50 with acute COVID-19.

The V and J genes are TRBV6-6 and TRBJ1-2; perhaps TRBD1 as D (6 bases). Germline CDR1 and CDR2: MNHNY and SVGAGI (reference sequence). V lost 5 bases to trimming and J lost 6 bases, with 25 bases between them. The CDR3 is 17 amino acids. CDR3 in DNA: TGTGCCAGCAGTCGAGCGCCTGCCCGAGACAGGCGGGATGGCTACACCTTC. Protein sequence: CASSRAPARDRRDGYTF.

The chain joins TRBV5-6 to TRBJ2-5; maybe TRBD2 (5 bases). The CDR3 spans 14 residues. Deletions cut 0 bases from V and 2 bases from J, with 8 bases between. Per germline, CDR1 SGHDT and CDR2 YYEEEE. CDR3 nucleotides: TGTGCCAGCAGCTTGGGGCCGGGGCAAGAGACCCAGTACTTC. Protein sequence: CASSLGPGQETQYF.

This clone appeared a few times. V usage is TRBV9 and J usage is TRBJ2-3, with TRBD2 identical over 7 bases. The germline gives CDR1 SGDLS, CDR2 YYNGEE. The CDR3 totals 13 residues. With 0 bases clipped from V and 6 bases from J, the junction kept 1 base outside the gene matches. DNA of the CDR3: TGTGCCAGCAGCGTAGGGGAGGGGGATACGCAGTATTTT. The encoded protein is CASSVGEGDTQYF.

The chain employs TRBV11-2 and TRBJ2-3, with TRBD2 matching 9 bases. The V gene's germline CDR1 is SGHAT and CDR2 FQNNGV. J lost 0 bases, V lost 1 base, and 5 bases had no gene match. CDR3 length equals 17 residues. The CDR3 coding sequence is TGTGCCAGCAGCTTAGTCGGCGGGGGGGCCAGCACAGATACGCAGTATTTT. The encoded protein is CASSLVGGGASTDTQYF.

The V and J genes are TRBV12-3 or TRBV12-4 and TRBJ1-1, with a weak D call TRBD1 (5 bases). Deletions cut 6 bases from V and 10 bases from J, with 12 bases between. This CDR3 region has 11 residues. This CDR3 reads CASSPGLRAFF. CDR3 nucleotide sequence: TGTGCCAGCAGCCCGGGACTCCGAGCTTTCTTT.

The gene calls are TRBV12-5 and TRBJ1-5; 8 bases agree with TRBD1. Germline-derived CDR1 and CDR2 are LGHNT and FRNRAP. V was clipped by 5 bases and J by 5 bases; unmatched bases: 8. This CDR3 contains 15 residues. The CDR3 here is CASGPLGTGDQPQHF. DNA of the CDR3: TGTGCTAGTGGTCCCCTCGGGACAGGTGATCAGCCCCAGCATTTT.

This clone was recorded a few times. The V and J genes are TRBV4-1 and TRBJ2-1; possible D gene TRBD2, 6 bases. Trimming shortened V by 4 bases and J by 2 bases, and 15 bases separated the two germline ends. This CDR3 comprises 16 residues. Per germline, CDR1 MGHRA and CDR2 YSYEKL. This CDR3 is CASSLPGGGPYNEQFF. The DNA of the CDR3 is TGCGCCAGCAGCCTCCCTGGTGGAGGGCCCTACAATGAGCAGTTCTTC.

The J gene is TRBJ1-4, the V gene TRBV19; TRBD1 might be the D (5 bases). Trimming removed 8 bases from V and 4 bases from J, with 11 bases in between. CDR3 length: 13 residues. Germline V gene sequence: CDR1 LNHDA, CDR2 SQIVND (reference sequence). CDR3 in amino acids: CASSQDINEKLFF. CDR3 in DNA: TGTGCCAGTTCTCAGGACATTAATGAAAAACTGTTTTTT.

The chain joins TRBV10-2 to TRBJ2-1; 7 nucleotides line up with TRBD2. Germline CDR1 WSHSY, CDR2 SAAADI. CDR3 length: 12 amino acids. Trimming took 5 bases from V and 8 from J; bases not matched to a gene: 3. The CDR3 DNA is TGCGCCAGCAGTTTGGGGGGGGATGAGCAGTTCTTC. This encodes CASSLGGDEQFF.

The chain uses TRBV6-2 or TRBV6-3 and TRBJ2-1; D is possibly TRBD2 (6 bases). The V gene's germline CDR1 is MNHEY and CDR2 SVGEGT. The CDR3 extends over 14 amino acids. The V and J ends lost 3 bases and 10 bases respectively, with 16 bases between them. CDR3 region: CASSYPGLAREQFF. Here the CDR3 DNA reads TGTGCCAGCAGTTATCCGGGACTGGCTAGAGAGCAGTTCTTC.

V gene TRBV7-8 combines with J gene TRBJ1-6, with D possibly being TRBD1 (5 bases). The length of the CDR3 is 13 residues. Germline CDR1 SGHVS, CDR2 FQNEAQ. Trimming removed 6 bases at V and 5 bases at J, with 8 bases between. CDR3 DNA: TGTGCCAGCAGAACAGGAAATAATTCACCCCTCCACTTT. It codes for CASRTGNNSPLHF.

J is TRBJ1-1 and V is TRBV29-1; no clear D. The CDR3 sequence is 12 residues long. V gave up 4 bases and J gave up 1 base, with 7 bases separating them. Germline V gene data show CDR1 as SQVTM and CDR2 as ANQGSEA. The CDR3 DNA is TGCAGCGTTGCAGCAGGGAACACTGAAGCTTTCTTT. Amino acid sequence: CSVAAGNTEAFF. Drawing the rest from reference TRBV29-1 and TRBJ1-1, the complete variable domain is SAVISQKPSRDICQRGTSLTIQCQVDSQVTMMFWYRQQPGQSLTLIATANQGSEATYESGFVIDKFPISRPNLTFSTLTVSNMSPEDSSIYLCSVAAGNTEAFFGQGTRLTVV.

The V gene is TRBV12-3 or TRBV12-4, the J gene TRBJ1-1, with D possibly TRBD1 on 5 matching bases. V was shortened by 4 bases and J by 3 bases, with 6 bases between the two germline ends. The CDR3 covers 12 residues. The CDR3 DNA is TGTGCCAGCAGTTCGGGGGACACTGAAGCTTTCTTT. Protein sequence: CASSSGDTEAFF.

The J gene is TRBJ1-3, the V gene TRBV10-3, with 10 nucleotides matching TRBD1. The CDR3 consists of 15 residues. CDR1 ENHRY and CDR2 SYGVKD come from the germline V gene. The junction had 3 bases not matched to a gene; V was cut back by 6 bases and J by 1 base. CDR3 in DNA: TGTGCCATCAGAAGGGACAGGGGTTCTGGAAACACCATATATTTT. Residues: CAIRRDRGSGNTIYF.

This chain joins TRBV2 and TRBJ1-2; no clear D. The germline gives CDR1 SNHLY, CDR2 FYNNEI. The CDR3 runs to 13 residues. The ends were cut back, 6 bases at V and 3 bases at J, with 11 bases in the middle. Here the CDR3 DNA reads TGTGCCAGCAGGGGCAAACCGCACTATGGCTACACCTTC. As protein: CASRGKPHYGYTF.

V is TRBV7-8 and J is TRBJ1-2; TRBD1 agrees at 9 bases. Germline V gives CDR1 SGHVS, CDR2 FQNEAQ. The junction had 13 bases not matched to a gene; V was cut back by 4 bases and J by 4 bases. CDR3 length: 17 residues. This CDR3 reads CASSSFGGTGFSYGYTF. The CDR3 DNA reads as TGTGCCAGCAGCTCCTTCGGTGGGACAGGGTTTAGCTATGGCTACACCTTC.

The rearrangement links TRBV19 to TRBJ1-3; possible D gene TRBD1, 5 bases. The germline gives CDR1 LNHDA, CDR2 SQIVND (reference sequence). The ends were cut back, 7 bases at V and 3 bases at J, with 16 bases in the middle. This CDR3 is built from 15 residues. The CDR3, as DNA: TGTGCCAGTACCAAGACAGTTTCCTTTGGAAACACCATATATTTT. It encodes CASTKTVSFGNTIYF.

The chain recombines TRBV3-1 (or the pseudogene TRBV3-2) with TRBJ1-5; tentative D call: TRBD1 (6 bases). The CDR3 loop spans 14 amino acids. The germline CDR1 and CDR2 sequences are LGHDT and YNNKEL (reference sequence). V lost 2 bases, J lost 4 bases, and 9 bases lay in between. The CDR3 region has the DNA TGTGCCAGCAGCCAATCTACAGGGAATCAGCCCCAGCATTTT. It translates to CASSQSTGNQPQHF.

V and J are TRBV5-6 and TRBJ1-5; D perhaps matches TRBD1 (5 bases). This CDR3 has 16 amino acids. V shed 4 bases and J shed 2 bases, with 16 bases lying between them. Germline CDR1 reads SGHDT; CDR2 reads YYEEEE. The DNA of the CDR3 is TGTGCCAGCAGCAACCGGCAGGGTGGGGGCAATCAGCCCCAGCATTTT. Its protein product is CASSNRQGGGNQPQHF.

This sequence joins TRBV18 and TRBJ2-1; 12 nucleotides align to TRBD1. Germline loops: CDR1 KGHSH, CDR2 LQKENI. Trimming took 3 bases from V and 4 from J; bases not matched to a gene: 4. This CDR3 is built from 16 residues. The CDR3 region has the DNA TGTGCCAGCTCACCGCTGGGACAGGGGGCTTACAATGAGCAGTTCTTC. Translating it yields CASSPLGQGAYNEQFF.

In DNA, the CDR3 is TGTGCCACCAGTGACCCTGGACAGGGAATCGATGGCTACACCTTC. Its protein product is CATSDPGQGIDGYTF. This rearrangement joins TRBV24-1 to TRBJ1-2; 8 bases map to TRBD1. The J segment lost 6 bases and the V segment lost 4 bases, leaving 9 bases of the junction unmatched. The CDR3 has 15 residues. The V gene's germline CDR1 is KGHDR and CDR2 SFDVKD.

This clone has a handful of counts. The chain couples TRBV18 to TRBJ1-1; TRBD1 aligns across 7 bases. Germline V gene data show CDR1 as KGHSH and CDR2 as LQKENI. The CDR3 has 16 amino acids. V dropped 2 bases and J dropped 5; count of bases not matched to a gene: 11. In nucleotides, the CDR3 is TGTGCCAGCTCACCAATACGACAGGGAGTCGGGACTGAAGCTTTCTTT. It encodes CASSPIRQGVGTEAFF.

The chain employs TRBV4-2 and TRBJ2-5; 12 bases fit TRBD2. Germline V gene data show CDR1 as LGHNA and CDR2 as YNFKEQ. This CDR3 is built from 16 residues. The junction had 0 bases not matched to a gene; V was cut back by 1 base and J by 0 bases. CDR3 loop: CASSQGLAGDQETQYF. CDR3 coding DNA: TGTGCCAGCAGCCAAGGACTAGCGGGGGACCAAGAGACCCAGTACTTC.

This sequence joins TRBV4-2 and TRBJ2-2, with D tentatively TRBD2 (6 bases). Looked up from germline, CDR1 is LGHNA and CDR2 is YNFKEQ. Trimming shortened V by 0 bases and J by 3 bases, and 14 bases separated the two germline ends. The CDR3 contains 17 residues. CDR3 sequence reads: CASSQDLREVYTGELFF. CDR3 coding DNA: TGTGCCAGCAGCCAAGATCTCAGGGAGGTTTACACCGGGGAGCTGTTTTTT.